These 27 T cell receptor beta chains originate from one sample sequenced in a study of Ad26.COV2.S vaccination and SARS-CoV-2 variants. Documented treatment: about 20 received Ad26.COV2.S at low or high dose, single or two shots; five or six received placebo; per-sample allocation not given. Day 63 after the first vaccine or placebo injection was the time point for sampling. The repertoire was sequenced with immunoSEQ multiplex PCR; TCRdb's copy has only in-frame clones and lacks some. The sample has roughly 380,000 clones, around 86% seen once. This specimen was peripheral blood, taken in a trial of Ad26.COV2.S vaccine versus placebo. These receptors all come from a person aged 18 to 59 who received the Ad26.COV2.S COVID-19 vaccine or a placebo.

Turning to this clone: In the same sample, other DNA sequences code for this CDR3. The genes are TRBV4-1 and TRBJ1-1; 7 bases align to TRBD1. CDR1 is MGHRA, CDR2 YSYEKL, per germline. Germline trimming cut 2 bases from V and 1 base from J; bases unmatched to any gene: 1. The CDR3 runs to 14 residues. The CDR3 bases are TGCGCCAGCAGCCAAAGGACAGGGAACACTGAAGCTTTCTTT. The encoded protein is CASSQRTGNTEAFF.

The genes are TRBV15 and TRBJ1-2; 7 nucleotides line up with TRBD1. The CDR3 extends over 15 amino acids. The V gene end was trimmed by 4 bases and the J gene end by 6 bases; junction bases not matched to a gene: 11. Germline V CDR1 and CDR2: LNHNV, YYDKDF (reference sequence). The CDR3 region is CATSTTRGLDHGYTF. The CDR3 nucleotides read TGTGCCACCAGCACCACAAGGGGGCTGGATCATGGCTACACCTTC.

The chain joins TRBV5-1 to TRBJ1-1, with D uncertain. The length of the CDR3 is 12 residues. V was shortened by 2 bases and J by 11 bases, with 13 bases between the two germline ends. Per the germline V gene, CDR1 is SGHRS and CDR2 is YFSETQ. The CDR3 nucleotides read TGCGCCAGCAGCTTCGGTGGCCCCGAGGCTTTCTTT. Protein sequence: CASSFGGPEAFF.

The chain uses TRBV9 and TRBJ1-1; D unclear. Germline V lookup: CDR1 SGDLS, CDR2 YYNGEE. V was clipped by 0 bases and J by 0 bases, with 3 bases between them. The CDR3 has 13 amino acids. The CDR3 DNA reads TGTGCCAGCAGCGTAGGGATGAACACTGAAGCTTTCTTT. Protein sequence: CASSVGMNTEAFF.

In this sample, this clone turned up many times. CDR3 region: CASSGTIGAGLNYEQYF. In nucleotides, the CDR3 is TGTGCCAGCAGTGGTACTATAGGGGCAGGACTAAACTACGAGCAGTACTTC. V is TRBV6-1 and J is TRBJ2-7; perhaps TRBD2 as D (6 bases). V was shortened by 4 bases and J by 3 bases, with 22 bases between the two germline ends. The CDR3 is 17 amino acids. Germline CDR1 MNHNS, CDR2 SASEGT.

CDR3 nucleotide sequence: TGTGCCAGCAGCCCAGGCCAGGGGGCCTATGGCTACACCTTC. Amino acid sequence: CASSPGQGAYGYTF. The chain links TRBV4-2 to TRBJ1-2; 8 bases agree with TRBD1. The CDR3 length is 14 residues. Per germline, CDR1 LGHNA and CDR2 YNFKEQ. With V trimmed by 4 bases and J by 4 bases, 5 bases remained unmatched.

For the CDR3, the DNA is TGTGCCAGCAGCTCCGGGGTCAGTGAAGCTTTCTTT. Encoded protein: CASSSGVSEAFF. The rearrangement uses TRBV14 and TRBJ1-1; D is ambiguous. The CDR3 length is 12 residues. CDR1 and CDR2 from the germline V gene are SGHDN and FVKESK. The germline V and J ends were trimmed by 5 bases and 7 bases, with 11 bases remaining between them.

V gene TRBV7-2 combines with J gene TRBJ2-7, with D tentatively TRBD2 (6 bases). Trimming left V 2 bases short and J 3 bases short, with 14 bases between. The CDR3 is 15 residues long. From germline, CDR1 is SGHTA and CDR2 FQGNSA. The CDR3 DNA sequence: TGTGCCAGCAGCTTAAGACGGGGGACCCTCTACGAGCAGTACTTC. This gives the protein CASSLRRGTLYEQYF.

V gene TRBV9 combines with J gene TRBJ1-1, with D unresolved. Germline V lookup: CDR1 SGDLS, CDR2 YYNGEE. This CDR3 has 14 residues. The ends were cut back, 0 bases at V and 1 base at J, with 7 bases in the middle. CDR3 amino acids: CASSVAGSNTEAFF. CDR3 in DNA: TGTGCCAGCAGCGTAGCGGGCTCGAACACTGAAGCTTTCTTT.

This clone was counted between two and nine times. The genes are TRBV4-1 and TRBJ2-4, with D perhaps matching TRBD1 (5 bases). The CDR3 runs to 17 residues. CDR1 MGHRA and CDR2 YSYEKL come from the germline V gene. Trimming left V 0 bases short and J 0 bases short, with 12 bases between. The CDR3 bases are TGCGCCAGCAGCCAAGATAGGGCAGGGCTAGCCAAAAACATTCAGTACTTC. Translation gives CASSQDRAGLAKNIQYF.

In its sample, this clone was seen once. The rearrangement uses TRBV4-3 and TRBJ2-7; tentative D call: TRBD1 (6 bases). Germline V gives CDR1 LGHNA, CDR2 YSLEER. V shed 4 bases and J shed 4 bases, with 17 bases lying between them. The CDR3 loop spans 15 amino acids. CDR3 nucleotide sequence: TGCGCCAGCAGCCTTACTGGCAGGGGTGGGTACGAGCAGTACTTC. It translates to CASSLTGRGGYEQYF.

The gene calls are TRBV6-5 and TRBJ2-7; tentatively, D is TRBD1 (6 bases). CDR1 is MNHEY, CDR2 SVGAGI, per germline. The CDR3 covers 14 residues. Deletions cut 2 bases from V and 2 bases from J, with 10 bases between. The CDR3 DNA is TGTGCCAGCAGTTACGCGGACAGTACCTACGAGCAGTACTTC. Amino acid sequence: CASSYADSTYEQYF.

The chain has TRBV7-2 and TRBJ1-6, with D possibly TRBD1 on 6 matching bases. CDR1 and CDR2 (germline): SGHTA, FQGNSA. Trimming removed 2 bases at V and 5 bases at J, with 7 bases between. CDR3 length: 14 residues. The CDR3, as DNA: TGTGCCAGCAGCTTAAGGACAGATAATTCACCCCTCCACTTT. It specifies CASSLRTDNSPLHF.

In the case of this clone: Distinct nucleotide sequences in the sample also encode this CDR3. This sequence joins TRBV9 and TRBJ1-3; D is undetermined. This CDR3 has 12 residues. Trimming pared 0 bases from V and 4 bases from J, leaving 2 bases between. Germline CDR1 SGDLS, CDR2 YYNGEE. CDR3 sequence (DNA): TGTGCCAGCAGCGTAGAAGGAAACACCATATATTTT. Translating it yields CASSVEGNTIYF. Using reference TRBV9 and TRBJ1-3 for the parts outside the CDR3, the full variable domain is DSGVTQTPKHLITATGQRVTLRCSPRSGDLSVYWYQQSLDQGLQFLIQYYNGEERAKGNILERFSAQQFPDLHSELNLSSLELGDSALYFCASSVEGNTIYFGEGSWLTVV.

This clone was picked up one time. The CDR3: CASSLDSARESRGYTF. The CDR3 nucleotides are TGTGCCAGCAGCTTAGACTCTGCCCGGGAGAGTCGTGGCTACACCTTC. The V gene is TRBV7-6, the J gene TRBJ1-2; D unclear. The germline V and J ends were trimmed by 1 base and 7 bases, with 19 bases remaining between them. The CDR3 consists of 16 residues. The germline gives CDR1 SGHVS, CDR2 FNYEAQ. The full variable domain, rest sourced from reference TRBV7-6 and TRBJ1-2, is GAGVSQSPRYKVTKRGQDVALRCDPISGHVSLYWYRQALGQGPEFLTYFNYEAQQDKSGLPNDRFSAERPEGSISTLTIQRTEQRDSAMYRCASSLDSARESRGYTFGSGTRLTVV.

The chain carries TRBV5-8 and TRBJ1-5; no clear D gene. Germline CDR1 is SGHTS and CDR2 is YDEGEE. The CDR3 runs to 13 residues. V shed 0 bases and J shed 6 bases, with 7 bases lying between them. Written as DNA, the CDR3 is TGTGCCAGCAGCTTGGAGCGCGGTCAGCCCCAGCATTTT. Translating gives CASSLERGQPQHF.

V usage is TRBV19 and J usage is TRBJ1-1; TRBD1 aligns across 11 bases. This CDR3 is 17 amino acids long. V was clipped by 5 bases and J by 5 bases; unmatched bases: 13. Germline-derived CDR1 and CDR2 are LNHDA and SQIVND (reference sequence). The CDR3 region is CASSSGPGTGGGTEAFF. CDR3 sequence (DNA): TGTGCCAGTAGTTCTGGACCCGGGACAGGGGGTGGAACTGAAGCTTTCTTT.

V is TRBV2 and J is TRBJ1-5; possibly TRBD1 for D (5 bases). This CDR3 has 14 residues. The germline V gene encodes CDR1 SNHLY and CDR2 FYNNEI. The V and J ends lost 9 bases and 5 bases respectively, with 17 bases between them. The CDR3, as DNA: TGTGCCAGTAGTTCATCAGGGCGAGATCAGCCCCAGCATTTT. Encoded protein: CASSSSGRDQPQHF.

The chain uses TRBV9 and TRBJ1-1, with D hard to call. CDR1 and CDR2 from the germline V gene are SGDLS and YYNGEE. The V gene lost 3 bases and the J gene lost 1 base, with 13 bases spanning the gap. The CDR3 consists of 15 residues. CDR3 sequence reads: CASSAQQTPNTEAFF. The CDR3 nucleotides are TGTGCCAGCAGCGCCCAACAGACACCGAACACTGAAGCTTTCTTT.

Only one count was recorded for this clone. V gene TRBV3-1 (or the pseudogene TRBV3-2) combines with J gene TRBJ2-7, with a tentative D call TRBD2 (6 bases). V lost 5 bases to trimming and J lost 4 bases, with 18 bases between them. The CDR3 sequence is 15 residues long. CDR1 and CDR2 from the germline V gene are LGHDT and YNNKEL (reference sequence). CDR3 bases: TGTGCCAGCAGCACTTTTGGGGGGATCGTTTACGAGCAGTACTTC. Protein sequence: CASSTFGGIVYEQYF.

The V call is TRBV2, the J call TRBJ1-1; D is uncertain. Germline lookup yields CDR1 SNHLY and CDR2 FYNNEI. The CDR3 totals 13 residues. V lost 7 bases to trimming and J lost 2 bases, with 11 bases between them. The DNA of the CDR3 is TGTGCCAGCACCCAACGAGGAAACACTGAAGCTTTCTTT. It codes for CASTQRGNTEAFF.

The chain joins TRBV4-3 to TRBJ2-2; tentatively, D is TRBD1 or TRBD2 (6 bases each). This CDR3 is 18 amino acids long. The V end lost 0 bases, the J end lost 5 bases, and 19 bases lay between the germline ends. Germline assignment: CDR1 LGHNA and CDR2 YSLEER. Here the CDR3 reads CASSQEPTGRRTTGELFF. Here the CDR3 DNA reads TGCGCCAGCAGCCAAGAACCTACAGGGAGGAGGACAACCGGGGAGCTGTTTTTT.

This chain links TRBV27 with TRBJ1-1; D is perhaps TRBD1 (5 bases). Germline loops: CDR1 MNHEY, CDR2 SMNVEV (reference sequence). CDR3 size: 14 residues. Trimming shortened V by 6 bases and J by 3 bases, and 14 bases separated the two germline ends. CDR3 coding DNA: TGTGCCAGCAGCCTCCGGGGGTTGCACACTGAAGCTTTCTTT. It encodes CASSLRGLHTEAFF.

The table lists this clone with a count of one. The chain is built from TRBV4-1 and TRBJ2-3; possibly TRBD2 for D (6 bases). Trimming removed 5 bases at V and 1 base at J, with 19 bases between. The CDR3 consists of 17 residues. Germline V gives CDR1 MGHRA, CDR2 YSYEKL. CDR3 residues: CASSRGAAGRGTDTQYF. CDR3 coding DNA: TGCGCCAGCAGCAGAGGCGCCGCGGGGCGGGGCACAGATACGCAGTATTTT.

This rearrangement joins TRBV9 to TRBJ2-2; D assignment may be TRBD1 or TRBD2 (5 bases each). CDR1 is SGDLS, CDR2 YYNGEE, per germline. V shed 2 bases and J shed 0 bases, with 8 bases lying between them. This CDR3 has 15 residues. The CDR3 nucleotides are TGTGCCAGCAGCGTCCGGGACCCGAACACCGGGGAGCTGTTTTTT. Protein product: CASSVRDPNTGELFF. The complete variable domain, with remaining parts taken from reference TRBV9 and TRBJ2-2, reads DSGVTQTPKHLITATGQRVTLRCSPRSGDLSVYWYQQSLDQGLQFLIQYYNGEERAKGNILERFSAQQFPDLHSELNLSSLELGDSALYFCASSVRDPNTGELFFGEGSRLTVL.

V usage is TRBV19 and J usage is TRBJ2-7, with a possible D match to TRBD1 (5 bases). This CDR3 is built from 15 residues. The ends were cut back, 1 base at V and 1 base at J, with 11 bases in the middle. Germline CDR1 reads LNHDA; CDR2 reads SQIVND (reference sequence). The CDR3 DNA reads as TGTGCCAGTAGTATAGTTGTAGACAGATCCTACGAGCAGTACTTC. It is translated as CASSIVVDRSYEQYF.

This clone appeared once. The chain combines TRBV7-2 with TRBJ1-2; the D is unclear. Per germline, CDR1 SGHTA and CDR2 FQGNSA. V dropped 3 bases and J dropped 5 bases, with 13 bases sitting between them. CDR3 size: 14 residues. The CDR3, as DNA: TGTGCCAGCAGCTTTGGTTGGCGGGAATATGGCTACACCTTC. Its protein is CASSFGWREYGYTF.